The rows below give T cell receptor beta chains drawn from one sample of a study of blood T cell repertoires in COVID-19. Libraries were prepared by immunoSEQ multiplex PCR; TCRdb keeps only in-frame clonotypes and omits some of them. The table shows 80,000 to 95,000 clones, with around 90% occurring only once. The specimen sequenced was peripheral blood. Source of these receptors: a man aged 70 or older with acute or convalescent COVID-19. CDR3s include the opening cysteine and the closing phenylalanine or tryptophan. D genes are given only for firm matches. Where a row states a size, it is once, few, many or the class of an expanded clone; other rows omit it.

v_call,j_call,d_call,clone_size,cdr3_nt,cdr3_aa
TRBV14,TRBJ2-6,TRBD2,NA,TGTGCCAGCAGCCGGGGGACTAGCGGGGCCAACGTCCTGACTTTC,CASSRGTSGANVLTF
TRBV28,TRBJ1-2,NA,NA,TGTGCCAGCATCCACGAGGGGGGGGCGCACTTTGGCTACACCTTC,CASIHEGGAHFGYTF
TRBV6-5,TRBJ1-1,NA,NA,TGTGCCAGCAGTTACCAACAGGGAATAGAAGCTTTCTTT,CASSYQQGIEAFF
TRBV7-3,TRBJ2-1,TRBD2,once,TGTGCCAGCGGGGGGTCCCCGGGGGGTGAGCAGTTCTTC,CASGGSPGGEQFF
TRBV4-3,TRBJ2-7,NA,NA,TGCGCCAGCAGCCAAGATTCCAGTCCTAGGAGCTCCTACGAGCAGTACTTC,CASSQDSSPRSSYEQYF
TRBV30,TRBJ2-2,TRBD1,NA,TGTGCCTGGAGTGACAGGGGGTTCGGCACCGGGGAGCTGTTTTTT,CAWSDRGFGTGELFF
TRBV5-6,TRBJ1-2,TRBD1,NA,TGTGCCAGCAGCTTGTGGACAGGGTATACTAACTATGGCTACACCTTC,CASSLWTGYTNYGYTF
TRBV24-1,TRBJ2-2,NA,NA,TGTGCCACCGCCCGGACGGGGGACACCGGGGAGCTGTTTTTT,CATARTGDTGELFF
TRBV20-1,TRBJ1-4,TRBD1,NA,TGCAGTGCTAGTCGCGGGACAGAGAATGAAAAACTGTTTTTT,CSASRGTENEKLFF
TRBV19,TRBJ2-2,TRBD1,NA,TGTGCCAGTAGTATGGACAGGGGGATTTTGAACACCGGGGAGCTGTTTTTT,CASSMDRGILNTGELFF
TRBV4-3,TRBJ1-4,NA,few,TGCGCCAGCAGCCGAGGGCTAGGTGGGACTGGTGAAAAACTGTTTTTT,CASSRGLGGTGEKLFF
TRBV28,TRBJ2-7,TRBD2,NA,TGTGCCAGCAGAACAACGGGACTATTCGACGAGCAGTACTTC,CASRTTGLFDEQYF
TRBV29-1,TRBJ1-2,TRBD1,NA,TGCAGCGTTGAACCAACGGACAGGGATGAGGATGGCTACACCTTC,CSVEPTDRDEDGYTF
TRBV29-1,TRBJ2-2,NA,few,TGCATCTTTCGTTCCCCGAGCGGGGAGCTGTTTTTT,CIFRSPSGELFF
TRBV15,TRBJ2-7,TRBD1,few,TGTGCCACCAGCAGAGAGGTGGGACAGACTTCCGAGCAGTACTTC,CATSREVGQTSEQYF
TRBV6-5,TRBJ1-4,NA,once,TGTGCCAGCAGCTACGGCAGGTATAATGAAAAACTGTTTTTT,CASSYGRYNEKLFF
TRBV7-2,TRBJ2-7,TRBD2,NA,TGTGCCAGCAGCTTAGGACTAGCGGCGTACGAGCAGTACTTC,CASSLGLAAYEQYF
TRBV7-9,TRBJ2-1,TRBD2,NA,TGTGCCAGCAGCTTTCGGGGTAGCGGGAGCCTCCCTCGCAATGAGCAGTTCTTC,CASSFRGSGSLPRNEQFF
TRBV10-1,TRBJ2-2,NA,NA,TGCGCCAGCAGTGGGCCCGGGACCCCGCGGGGCACCGGGGAGCTGTTTTTT,CASSGPGTPRGTGELFF
TRBV19,TRBJ1-1,NA,NA,TGTGCCAGTAGCACCGCAGCCGGCGGTCTATGTTTCTTT,CASSTAAGGLCFF
TRBV28,TRBJ1-2,NA,NA,TGTGCCAGCAGTTTAGGGGGCGACTATGGCTACACCTTC,CASSLGGDYGYTF
TRBV9,TRBJ2-3,TRBD1,NA,TGTGCCAGCAGCGTAGGGGACAGGGCTGGAGATACGCAGTATTTT,CASSVGDRAGDTQYF
TRBV7-2,TRBJ1-2,NA,NA,TGTGCCAGCAGCTTACGACAGAACTCCTATGGCTACACCTTC,CASSLRQNSYGYTF
TRBV3-1/TRBV3-2,TRBJ2-1,TRBD2,NA,TGTGCCAGCAGCTCCGGGACTAGCGGTAACAATGAGCAGTTCTTC,CASSSGTSGNNEQFF
TRBV28,TRBJ1-1,NA,NA,TGTGCCAGCGGACAGACTTACACTGAAGCTTTCTTT,CASGQTYTEAFF
TRBV11-2,TRBJ1-5,TRBD1,NA,TGTGCCAGCCAGAGGCGGGACAGGGTGAATCAGCCCCAGCATTTT,CASQRRDRVNQPQHF
TRBV18,TRBJ2-2,TRBD1,NA,TGTGCCAGCTCACCCCCTATGACAGGGGGCATCACCGGGGAGCTGTTTTTT,CASSPPMTGGITGELFF
TRBV7-2,TRBJ1-6,TRBD1,NA,TGTGCCAGCAGCTCAACCCCGGGACAGGGAGGTTCCCACTTT,CASSSTPGQGGSHF
TRBV10-2,TRBJ2-1,TRBD2,few,TGCGCCAGCAGCCCCCGACTAGCGGGAGCCAATGAGCAGTTCTTC,CASSPRLAGANEQFF
TRBV5-1,TRBJ2-3,TRBD2,NA,TGCGCCAGCTCCCCGGTGGCGGGGGGCGGAAGCACAGATACGCAGTATTTT,CASSPVAGGGSTDTQYF
TRBV24-1,TRBJ1-5,TRBD1,few,TGTGCCACCAGTGAGACAGGGAGGCCCGAACAGCCCCAGCATTTT,CATSETGRPEQPQHF
TRBV19,TRBJ1-5,NA,NA,TGTGCCAGTAGTCACCTCGGGGGTGGCAATCAGCCCCAGCATTTT,CASSHLGGGNQPQHF
TRBV19,TRBJ1-6,TRBD1,NA,TGTGCCAGCCGGGAGGGGGCGAGGAATTCACCCCTCCACTTT,CASREGARNSPLHF